Following are 32 T cell receptor beta chains from one sample sequenced in a study of blood T cells in healthy people across ages. Combining a sample-barcoded 5' primer with a J-beta primer mix, a second PCR ran for 7 to 11 cycles. MiXCR was run by TCRdb on the 5' RACE reads, yielding one entry per CDR3 protein. The sample includes about 1.1 million distinct CDR3 sequences, approximately 38% of them seen just once. Sequences were obtained from blood. The receptors derive from a man between 18 and 35 years old in good health.

This chain joins TRBV5-5 and TRBJ1-1; D is undetermined. Germline V CDR1 and CDR2: SGHKS, YYEKEE (reference sequence). The CDR3 loop spans 15 amino acids. Deletions cut 3 bases from V and 1 base from J, with 13 bases between. The CDR3 loop reads CASSYRVASNTEAFF. The CDR3 DNA sequence: TGTGCCAGCAGCTATCGGGTTGCTTCGAACACTGAAGCTTTCTTT.

The chain recombines TRBV4-2 with TRBJ2-5, with D possibly matching TRBD1 (5 bases). The germline gives CDR1 LGHNA, CDR2 YNFKEQ. The V and J ends lost 3 bases and 5 bases respectively, with 16 bases between them. This CDR3 comprises 15 residues. DNA for the CDR3: TGTGCCAGCAGCCAGGTGAATCAGGGTGTGGAGACCCAGTACTTC. Its translation is CASSQVNQGVETQYF.

V usage is TRBV20-1 and J usage is TRBJ1-1, with D perhaps matching TRBD1 (5 bases). CDR3 length equals 13 residues. Germline V gives CDR1 DFQATT, CDR2 SNEGSKA (reference sequence). CDR3 nucleotides: TGCAAGGGTTCGAGGGGCGAGGAGACTGAAGCTTTCTTT. Translated: CKGSRGEETEAFF.

This clonotype was detected a few times. CDR3 loop: CASSSGTGIHYEQYF. The CDR3 nucleotides read TGTGCCAGCAGCAGCGGGACAGGCATTCACTACGAGCAGTACTTC. J is TRBJ2-7 and V is TRBV6-6; tentatively, D is TRBD1 (8 bases). Trimming stripped 6 bases from V and 3 bases from J, with 18 bases between. The CDR3 has 15 residues. CDR1 and CDR2 from the germline V gene are MNHNY and SVGAGI (reference sequence).

The chain carries TRBV2 and TRBJ2-7, with D possibly matching TRBD1 (6 bases). The J call may be wrong; the DNA end is better matched by TRBJ2-5. Germline CDR1 SNHLY, CDR2 FYNNEI. This CDR3 spans 16 amino acids. CDR3 protein: CASSETTAGEGGTQYF. DNA for the CDR3: TGTGCCAGCAGTGAAACAACGGCAGGGGAAGGAGGGACCCAGTACTTC.

The gene calls are TRBV4-2 and TRBJ2-4; 11 bases are shared with TRBD2. The ends lost 3 bases at V and 3 bases at J; junction bases unmatched: 4. The CDR3 extends over 16 amino acids. The V gene's germline CDR1 is LGHNA and CDR2 YNFKEQ. Written as DNA, the CDR3 is TGTGCCAGCAGCCATGTGACTAGCGGGGTCAAAAACATTCAGTACTTC. It is translated as CASSHVTSGVKNIQYF.

V and J are TRBV28 and TRBJ1-2; possibly TRBD1 for D (6 bases). Germline V gives CDR1 MDHEN, CDR2 SYDVKM. The CDR3 sequence is 15 residues long. Trimming stripped 5 bases from V and 2 bases from J, with 15 bases between. The CDR3 DNA reads TGTGCCAGCAGTGATTATGGGGGGCACAACTATGGCTACACCTTC. As protein: CASSDYGGHNYGYTF.

Many counts were recorded for this clonotype. V and J are TRBV6-5 and TRBJ2-5; D gene ambiguous. With 6 bases removed from V and 11 bases from J, the gap between germline ends came to 22 bases. The CDR3 is made up of 14 amino acids. Germline V gene data show CDR1 as MNHEY and CDR2 as SVGAGI. The CDR3 spells CASSSTFPDRRQYF. In DNA form, the CDR3 reads TGTGCCAGCAGCTCTACCTTTCCTGATCGACGGCAGTACTTC.

This chain links TRBV4-1 with TRBJ1-4; D gene ambiguous. This CDR3 has 18 amino acids. The ends were cut back, 4 bases at V and 4 bases at J, with 22 bases in the middle. Germline lookup yields CDR1 MGHRA and CDR2 YSYEKL. This CDR3 reads CASSLKNPPNPINEKLFF. Here the CDR3 DNA reads TGCGCCAGCAGCCTAAAGAACCCTCCTAACCCCATTAATGAAAAACTGTTTTTT.

The chain uses TRBV20-1 and TRBJ1-5; D remains unclear. The ends were cut back, 3 bases at V and 2 bases at J, with 17 bases in the middle. The CDR3 spans 16 residues. In germline, CDR1 is DFQATT, CDR2 SNEGSKA (reference sequence). CDR3 DNA sequence: TGCAGTGCTAGCGAGGCAGGAATGAGTGGCAATCAGCCCCAGCATTTT. Protein sequence: CSASEAGMSGNQPQHF.

The chain couples TRBV30 to TRBJ1-1; D might be TRBD1 (6 bases). V was clipped by 3 bases and J by 3 bases, with 14 bases between them. This CDR3 is built from 14 residues. Per germline, CDR1 GTSNPN and CDR2 SVGIG (reference sequence). Here the CDR3 reads CAWSRRGGDTEAFF. Written as DNA, the CDR3 is TGTGCCTGGAGCCGAAGGGGGGGGGACACTGAAGCTTTCTTT.

There are many counts of this clonotype. The chain is built from TRBV25-1 and TRBJ2-3, with TRBD2 matching 7 bases. V lost 3 bases, J lost 0 bases, and 6 bases stayed unmatched. The germline CDR1 and CDR2 sequences are MGHDK and SYGVNS. The CDR3 has 16 amino acids. The CDR3 coding sequence is TGTGCCAGCAGTGAGGGAGCGGGAACTAGCACAGATACGCAGTATTTT. Encoded protein: CASSEGAGTSTDTQYF.

This clonotype was seen a single time. This chain links TRBV20-1 with TRBJ2-2; 9 bases match TRBD1. This CDR3 contains 15 residues. Germline V gives CDR1 DFQATT, CDR2 SNEGSKA (reference sequence). Germline trimming cut 5 bases from V and 5 bases from J; bases unmatched to any gene: 9. The CDR3 spells CSAAIPGQGTGELFF. CDR3 sequence (DNA): TGCAGTGCTGCCATACCGGGACAGGGAACCGGGGAGCTGTTTTTT.

V and J are TRBV10-3 and TRBJ1-5; D gene uncertain. V was clipped by 2 bases and J by 2 bases, with 4 bases between them. The CDR3 has 13 residues. CDR1 ENHRY and CDR2 SYGVKD come from the germline V gene. The CDR3 DNA reads TGTGCCATCAGTGAGATGGGCAATCAGCCCCAGCATTTT. Translation gives CAISEMGNQPQHF.

This clonotype was seen a handful of times. V usage is TRBV7-9 and J usage is TRBJ1-4; 7 bases line up with TRBD1. The CDR3 spans 19 residues. Germline V gene data show CDR1 as SEHNR and CDR2 as FQNEAQ (reference sequence). The V and J ends lost 0 bases and 0 bases, in that order; junction bases with no gene match: 10. DNA for the CDR3: TGTGCCAGCAGCTTAGCAGGGACAGCAAAACAAGCAACTAATGAAAAACTGTTTTTT. Its protein is CASSLAGTAKQATNEKLFF.

The J gene is TRBJ2-7, the V gene TRBV9, with TRBD1 matching 7 bases. There are 13 residues in the CDR3. CDR1 SGDLS and CDR2 YYNGEE come from the germline V gene. The V segment lost 0 bases and the J segment 5 bases; nucleotides outside the gene matches: 2. The chain's CDR3 is CASSVGQGHEQYF. CDR3 coding DNA: TGTGCCAGCAGCGTAGGACAGGGCCACGAGCAGTACTTC. The full variable domain, with the rest looked up from reference TRBV9 and TRBJ2-7, is DSGVTQTPKHLITATGQRVTLRCSPRSGDLSVYWYQQSLDQGLQFLIQYYNGEERAKGNILERFSAQQFPDLHSELNLSSLELGDSALYFCASSVGQGHEQYFGPGTRLTVT.

This clonotype was seen a handful of times. The J gene is TRBJ2-1, the V gene TRBV2, with 9 nucleotides matching TRBD1. The junction had 4 bases not matched to a gene; V was cut back by 7 bases and J by 9 bases. The CDR3 covers 12 residues. The germline V gene encodes CDR1 SNHLY and CDR2 FYNNEI. Written as DNA, the CDR3 is TGTGCCAGCACAACAGGGGGCAGTGAGCAGTTCTTC. This sequence encodes CASTTGGSEQFF.

V gene TRBV5-1 combines with J gene TRBJ2-7, with a tentative D call TRBD1 (7 bases). The V and J ends lost 1 base and 2 bases respectively, with 25 bases between them. The CDR3 spans 19 residues. Germline CDR1 is SGHRS and CDR2 is YFSETQ. The DNA of the CDR3 is TGCGCCAGCAGCTTGCCTGGGGGGACAGACACCGAAATAACCTACGAGCAGTACTTC. Translation gives CASSLPGGTDTEITYEQYF.

This clonotype was counted between two and nine times. The CDR3 nucleotides are TGCAGTGCTAGAGATGACAGGGGAGAGACCCAGTACTTC. Translated: CSARDDRGETQYF. The rearrangement uses TRBV20-1 and TRBJ2-5; 8 nucleotides agree with TRBD1. The CDR3 has 13 residues. Germline trimming cut 0 bases from V and 4 bases from J; bases unmatched to any gene: 1. In germline, CDR1 is DFQATT, CDR2 SNEGSKA (reference sequence).

This sequence joins TRBV20-1 and TRBJ1-2; 11 nucleotides align to TRBD1. Germline V gene lookup returns CDR1 DFQATT and CDR2 SNEGSKA (reference sequence). The junction had 5 bases not matched to a gene; V was cut back by 3 bases and J by 2 bases. The CDR3 is 15 amino acids. This CDR3 reads CSARRTGGINYGYTF. In DNA, the CDR3 is TGCAGTGCTAGGAGGACAGGGGGCATCAACTATGGCTACACCTTC.

The chain has TRBV4-1 and TRBJ1-4, with D unresolved. The V end lost 0 bases, the J end lost 1 base, and 6 bases lay between the germline ends. This CDR3 region has 15 residues. Germline V gives CDR1 MGHRA, CDR2 YSYEKL. The CDR3 nucleotides read TGCGCCAGCAGCCAAGATGATAAAACTAATGAAAAACTGTTTTTT. This encodes CASSQDDKTNEKLFF.

Here the CDR3 reads CATSHTGQGRNEQFF. CDR3 nucleotide sequence: TGTGCCACCAGTCATACGGGACAGGGTCGAAATGAGCAGTTCTTC. The chain is built from TRBV24-1 and TRBJ2-1, with 9 positions matching TRBD1. CDR3 size: 15 residues. Trimming removed 6 bases from V and 7 bases from J; junction bases left unmatched: 9. Looked up from germline, CDR1 is KGHDR and CDR2 is SFDVKD.

A note on this clonotype: Being one base from a much bigger clone, this may be a read error. This chain links TRBV7-2 with TRBJ2-3; no reliable D call. Germline values: CDR1 SGHTA, CDR2 FQGNSA. The length of the CDR3 is 15 residues. The CDR3 region has the DNA TGTGCCAGCAGCTTAGAGGCCCCAGGCACAGAGACGCAGTATTTT. Translated: CASSLEAPGTETQYF.

The chain combines TRBV20-1 with TRBJ2-7; 12 bases line up with TRBD1. Germline V lookup: CDR1 DFQATT, CDR2 SNEGSKA (reference sequence). This CDR3 spans 14 amino acids. The junction had 6 bases not matched to a gene; V was cut back by 6 bases and J by 3 bases. As DNA, the CDR3 is TGCAGTGCAAGGGGACAGGGGGCATTCTACGAGCAGTACTTC. Encoded protein: CSARGQGAFYEQYF.

V usage is TRBV9 and J usage is TRBJ1-2; the D gene is possibly TRBD1 (6 bases). The CDR3 totals 14 residues. Trimming shortened V by 5 bases and J by 4 bases, and 15 bases separated the two germline ends. Germline CDR1 is SGDLS and CDR2 is YYNGEE. The chain's CDR3 is CASRASGASYGYTF. In DNA form, the CDR3 reads TGTGCCAGCAGGGCTTCAGGGGCGAGCTATGGCTACACCTTC.

The V and J genes are TRBV7-2 and TRBJ2-3, with a tentative D call TRBD1 (6 bases). The V gene's germline CDR1 is SGHTA and CDR2 FQGNSA. The CDR3 extends over 15 amino acids. V gave up 6 bases and J gave up 2 bases, with 15 bases separating them. The CDR3 spells CASSLRDTVTDTQYF. CDR3 in DNA: TGTGCCAGCAGTCTCCGGGACACGGTCACAGATACGCAGTATTTT.

The genes are TRBV10-3 and TRBJ2-6, with a possible D match to TRBD1 (6 bases). Germline-derived CDR1 and CDR2 are ENHRY and SYGVKD. There are 15 residues in the CDR3. Trimming took 8 bases from V and 2 from J, leaving 13 bases between them. DNA for the CDR3: TGTGCCATCCGAACTGCAGGGGCTGGGGCCAACGTCCTGACTTTC. As protein: CAIRTAGAGANVLTF.

This clonotype has more than one count but fewer than ten. This sequence joins TRBV3-1 and TRBJ2-6; D uncertain. This CDR3 contains 15 residues. Per the germline V gene, CDR1 is LGHDT and CDR2 is YNNKEL (reference sequence). Deletions cut 0 bases from V and 0 bases from J, with 3 bases between. This CDR3 reads CASSQEPSGANVLTF. Here the CDR3 DNA reads TGTGCCAGCAGCCAAGAACCCTCTGGGGCCAACGTCCTGACTTTC.

V gene TRBV29-1 combines with J gene TRBJ2-7; 8 nucleotides align to TRBD1. The V gene's germline CDR1 is SQVTM and CDR2 ANQGSEA. V lost 1 base and J lost 2; bases outside the gene matches: 4. The CDR3 has 14 amino acids. The CDR3, as DNA: TGCAGCGTTGAAGGGGGACAGGCGACCTACGAGCAGTACTTC. Translated: CSVEGGQATYEQYF.

The rearrangement uses TRBV20-1 and TRBJ1-1, with D possibly being TRBD1 (5 bases). Germline-derived CDR1 and CDR2 are DFQATT and SNEGSKA (reference sequence). V lost 0 bases and J lost 2, with 7 bases in between. The CDR3 runs to 13 residues. The CDR3 loop is CSAREDTNTEAFF. The CDR3 DNA sequence: TGCAGTGCTAGAGAGGACACTAACACTGAAGCTTTCTTT.

The CDR3 DNA sequence: TGCGCCAGGACCTATGATACGCAGTATTTT. Protein sequence: CARTYDTQYF. The chain couples TRBV5-1 to TRBJ2-3, with D uncertain. The CDR3 has 10 amino acids. V was cut by 8 bases and J by 6 bases, with 7 bases left in between. The V gene's germline CDR1 is SGHRS and CDR2 YFSETQ. Full variable domain (missing parts from reference TRBV5-1 and TRBJ2-3): KAGVTQTPRYLIKTRGQQVTLSCSPISGHRSVSWYQQTPGQGLQFLFEYFSETQRNKGNFPGRFSGRQFSNSRSEMNVSTLELGDSALYLCARTYDTQYFGPGTRLTVL.

For this clonotype: A much larger clone lies a single base off, so this may be a read error. The V and J genes are TRBV4-1 and TRBJ1-1; 7 bases match TRBD1. The CDR3 extends over 15 amino acids. Looked up from germline, CDR1 is MGHRA and CDR2 is YSYEKL. CDR3 region: CANSQGAGTVNEAFF. CDR3 DNA: TGCGCCAACAGCCAAGGGGCCGGGACAGTCAATGAAGCTTTCTTT.